The present entry profiles one T cell receptor beta chain with its context. The data stem from a study of blood T cell repertoires in COVID-19. Study summary: Whether acute or convalescent, the COVID-19 samples came from the United States, Italy and Spain.

This CDR3 has 18 amino acids. The V end was cut by 6 bases, the J end by 4 bases, with 25 bases between. Germline CDR1 LNHDA, CDR2 SQIVND (reference sequence). Authors' analysis steps: Using reference gene primer amplification, nucleated cell counts were estimated. Sequenced by immunoSEQ multiplex PCR; TCRdb stores in-frame clones only, minus some. V and J calls and clone size come straight from that table; D and trimming were deduced from the DNA. Of 37,000 or so clones listed, roughly nine tenths were seen once; the top ten hold 9.5% to 13%. The rearrangement joins TRBV19 to TRBJ2-1, with a possible D match to TRBD2 (6 bases). Material for sequencing was peripheral blood. The TCR was taken from a man between 70 and 80 years old with acute or convalescent COVID-19. The CDR3 nucleotides are TGTGCCAGTAGCGTCCGTCGGTCAGAGGCTAGCGCTTACAATGAGCAGTTCTTC. Amino acids: CASSVRRSEASAYNEQFF.